A single sample is the source of the 8 T cell receptor beta chains below, sequenced in a study of T cells expressing NK-cell markers (dated by TCRdb to 2020 to 2022). Library preparation was by 5' RACE. The sequencing machine was an Illumina HiSeq 2000. TCRdb reprocessed the reads and lists each CDR3 protein sequence as a single entry, with no DNA. The table of this sample itemizes about 150,000 distinct CDR3 sequences. In total, the top ten clones hold around 37% of the sample. Sequenced input: blood T cells: a sorted CD56 or NKG2C T cell subset, CD4+ or CD8+ T cells, or bulk PBMC T cells (not recorded which). The receptors shown here come from a woman aged 45-60 years in good health. Donor details come from another sample of the same person, matched by shared clones.

The chain employs TRBV12-3 or TRBV12-4 and TRBJ2-1; TCRdb designates TRBD2, a call that cannot be tested without DNA. CDR3 length equals 12 residues. CDR3 residues: CASDRGSNEQFF.

The V call is TRBV10-3, the J call TRBJ2-1; TCRdb lists TRBD2, though no DNA is available to test this call. Per germline, CDR1 ENHRY and CDR2 SYGVKD. The CDR3 sequence is 14 residues long. Here the CDR3 reads CAISASGGHNEQFF.

The V gene is TRBV5-1, the J gene TRBJ2-6; TCRdb picks TRBD1, but there is no DNA to check that call. Per the germline V gene, CDR1 is SGHRS and CDR2 is YFSETQ. The CDR3 has 17 residues. This CDR3 is CASRQGASVSGANVLTF. The whole variable domain, remainder taken from reference TRBV5-1 and TRBJ2-6, is KAGVTQTPRYLIKTRGQQVTLSCSPISGHRSVSWYQQTPGQGLQFLFEYFSETQRNKGNFPGRFSGRQFSNSRSEMNVSTLELGDSALYLCASRQGASVSGANVLTFGAGSRLTVL.

The gene calls are TRBV10-3 and TRBJ2-3; TCRdb's D call of TRBD2 is untestable without DNA. CDR3 length: 14 amino acids. The germline V gene encodes CDR1 ENHRY and CDR2 SYGVKD. The CDR3 sequence is CAISEFSGTDTQYF.

The rearrangement joins TRBV6-2 or TRBV6-3 to TRBJ2-3; without DNA, the TCRdb call of TRBD1 cannot be checked. The CDR3 is made up of 13 amino acids. The germline gives CDR1 MNHEY, CDR2 SVGEGT. The CDR3 here is CASRGTGVDTQYF.

The chain is built from TRBV6-4 and TRBJ2-2. CDR3 length: 15 amino acids. Germline V CDR1 and CDR2: MRHNA, SNTAGT. This CDR3 reads CASSPSGGDTGELFF.

This chain connects TRBV9 to TRBJ2-7; without DNA, the TCRdb call of TRBD1 cannot be checked. Germline-derived CDR1 and CDR2 are SGDLS and YYNGEE. The CDR3 covers 16 residues. CDR3: CASSVAETGDPYEQYF.

The V call is TRBV27, the J call TRBJ2-1; without DNA, the TCRdb call of TRBD1 cannot be checked. The CDR3 has 16 residues. CDR1 is MNHEY, CDR2 SMNVEV, per germline (reference sequence). The CDR3 here is CASSLSRAYSYNEQFF.